The source of this T cell receptor beta chain is a study of blood T cell repertoires in COVID-19. V gave up 5 bases and J gave up 5 bases, with 13 bases separating them. CDR1 is SEHNR and CDR2 is FQNEAQ in the germline V gene (reference sequence). CDR3 length equals 14 residues. Method: immunoSEQ multiplex PCR; TCRdb's copy keeps in-frame clones and lacks some. In the table there are roughly 20,000 clones, approximately 91% of which are singletons. The sequence derives from a human donor in a cohort sampled during active COVID-19. The specimen sequenced was peripheral blood. The chain carries TRBV7-9 and TRBJ2-1; a weak D match, TRBD1 (5 bases). CDR3 nucleotides: TGTGCCAGCAGCGTAGGGGCAGAAGACAATGAGCAGTTCTTC. Its translation: CASSVGAEDNEQFF.